This T cell receptor (beta chain) was recorded in a study of cytomegalovirus exposure and HLA in healthy donors (dated 2017 in TCRdb). About the investigation overall: According to an earlier analysis of several hundred of the donors, some 180 million T cells yielded 120 million or so unique TCR beta sequences and 276 Gb of sequence data. Typing coverage varied by locus: roughly 629-640 donors for A, B, C, DRB1 and DQB1; under 550 for DQA1; over 600 for DPA1; roughly 470 for DPB1. The genetic ancestry cluster associated with self-reported Caucasian donors included around 76% of the approximately 400 genotyped donors. On average, roughly 250,000 unique TCR beta nucleotide sequences were sequenced per donor among more than 350 genotyped donors of the cohort, with roughly 19% of those sequences being non-productive. The study used immunosequencing to profile the T cell repertoires of 666 subjects and linked those repertoires to cytomegalovirus serostatus. In addition to the first cohort of about 650 subjects, a separate validation cohort of about 120 different subjects was used. Both class I and class II loci were covered by HLA typing, at four-digit resolution. Donor age, sex, ethnicity and CMV serostatus were collected together with the repertoire data. A later analysis re-analyzed previously published TCR beta repertoires from 500 to 700 donors and added high-resolution HLA genotyping to study TCR occurrence patterns. To predict cytomegalovirus infection status, the study combined high-throughput TCR immunosequencing, statistical association of individual TCRs with disease status, and machine learning. The study aimed to test whether signatures of past pathogen exposure could be identified by cataloging public T cell receptors. All discovery cohort repertoires had been generated using a single sequencing platform. Several DR-DQ haplotypes were treated as single units for association and clustering because of strong linkage in the cohort. In a later genetic analysis, genome-wide SNP genotypes for about 60% of the 666 donors were used, and that subset was treated as a discovery cohort. To decide whether each TCR beta V gene segment behaved as functional or pseudogenic, an earlier analysis of approximately 620 of the donors relied on high-throughput TCR beta sequencing. Roughly 300 gigabases of sequencing data and around 85 million unique TCR sequences made up an early release that covered around 640 HLA-typed donors. Rather than drawing on any new phenotypic data, the later analysis identified candidate immune exposures from TCR beta sequences and the way those sequences occurred across donors. General findings and caveats noted by the study authors: According to a later genetic analysis, donors in an Asian-associated ancestry cluster had fewer N-insertions in productive TCRs than the approximately 630-donor mean. According to a later analysis, parvovirus B19, influenza, CMV and Epstein-Barr virus appeared linked to several top co-occurrence clusters. Three of the identified cytomegalovirus-associated TCR beta chains were confirmed in vitro to be specific for cytomegalovirus antigens. A later analysis found that HLA-associated TCR beta chains were more clonally expanded and had lower generation probabilities than equally common non-associated chains. A further reported finding was that TCR beta sequences accurately predicted the HLA-A and HLA-B alleles for most subjects in the first cohort. CMV serostatus was the only immune exposure information available for the cohort. A later analysis found that most CMV-associated TCR beta chains appeared HLA-restricted, with HLA associations seemingly driven largely by CMV exposure. A cluster of highly shared sequence variants was judged likely to represent a technical artifact of the sequencing pipeline. Presence/absence analyses assumed roughly uniform sequencing depth across donors, an assumption that may not hold. In a later analysis, about 16,000 TCR beta sequences were associated with specific HLA alleles at a false discovery rate of 0.05. Linkage disequilibrium might explain the correlated functional status among segregating V segments, but an unknown experimental factor could not be ruled out. According to the authors, the approach could potentially be generalized to other disease states and immunological phenotypes. A total of fewer than 200 TCR beta chains were listed by the study as associated with cytomegalovirus. The cohort was sequenced for TCR beta chains only, and without alpha or paired-chain data the features that could be detected were limited. Broadly in line with IMGT annotations, most TCR beta V segments showed up in productive rearrangements about 87% or about 30% of the time in an earlier analysis of 587 of the donors. Because some donors lacked HLA typing at each locus, the association tests relied only on the typed subset. In a later analysis, the rate of TCR association differed among HLA loci, with DRB1 alleles having the most associated TCRs and HLA-C alleles having the fewest. A later genetic analysis associated a missense DCLRE1C variant with V-gene and J-gene trimming of TCR beta chains, and an independent cohort replicated the association. Because the 87-base-pair reads could not distinguish some IMGT-functional V segments, including TRBV6-2 and TRBV6-3, those segments were excluded. Because counts were too low, roughly 17 rarely observed V segments, including chromosome 9 orphons, were left out of the earlier analysis of 500 to 750 of the donors. Assigning TCR associations to individual alleles was difficult when HLA alleles, especially DR and DQ, strongly co-occurred. Most TCR sequences were observed very rarely across donors, whereas some public TCRs were present in many individuals. In both the original and validation cohorts, the classifier was reported to diagnose cytomegalovirus status with high specificity and sensitivity.

The library was made by the immunoSEQ multiplex PCR assay. For the multiplex PCR, a mixture combining 60 forward primers for TCR Vbeta segments and 13 reverse primers for TCR Jbeta segments was used. Amplification of the CDR3 region of rearranged TCR beta genes was performed with a multiplex PCR assay on genomic DNA. On the Illumina HiSeq System, the amplified TCR beta libraries were sequenced as 87-base-pair reads. On the study's bioinformatics: Across the roughly 640 repertoires, a later analysis counted approximately 83 million unique TCR beta chains, some 11 million of which were shared by at least two donors. To remove PCR and sequencing errors, raw reads were error-corrected and collapsed into unique sequences using a nearest-neighbor algorithm that merged closely related sequences. CDR3 sequences were aligned to IMGT reference sequences to assign V, D and J gene segments. Each retained sequence needed at least a six-nucleotide match to both a V gene segment and a J gene segment. A rearrangement was called productive if the CDR3 had no stop codons and remained in frame with V and J, and every other rearrangement was called non-productive. CDR3 was defined according to IMGT convention as the region running from the second conserved V-encoded cysteine to the conserved J-encoded phenylalanine. In an earlier analysis of some 550 of the donors, sequences lacking an unambiguous match to a single V gene segment were excluded. An earlier analysis of several hundred of the donors called V segments functional above 56.7% productive rearrangements and segregating when the between-donor standard deviation exceeded 5%. To diagnose cytomegalovirus status from the catalog of TCR beta chain sequences, a statistical classification framework was built. In a later analysis, TCR nucleotide sequences were compared against IMGT/GENE-DB human TR gene sequences so that V and J genes could be assigned. A later analysis assigned CDR3 sequences and most-parsimonious VDJ recombination scenarios with the TCRdist pipeline. In a later analysis, each TCR beta chain was defined by its CDR3 amino acid sequence together with its V-gene family, and reads without a unique V-gene family were excluded. As a way to deal with suspected cross-contamination and a sequencing artifact, a later analysis dropped 450 to 600 nucleotide sequences that were highly shared and had low generation probability. In a later analysis, a clonal expansion index for each public chain was calculated from normalized within-repertoire ranks of inferred template counts. Generation probabilities in a later analysis came from a VDJ recombination model fitted to out-of-frame rearrangements, and those results were checked against IGoR. Hypergeometric tests were used in a later analysis to score TCR-TCR, TCR-HLA and TCR-CMV co-occurrence, with a repertoire-size bias correction applied to the TCR pairs. In a later analysis, false discovery rates were estimated by permuting HLA or CMV assignments 20 times. A later analysis grouped co-occurring TCRs with DBSCAN, adding TCRdist sequence similarity when clustering within HLA-allele-positive subsets. Repertoires with fewer than 30,000 or more than 120,000 public chains were left out of co-occurrence clustering, as were five repertoires with anomalous nucleotide sharing. TCRdb obtained this table from immuneACCESS and retained in-frame rearrangements with V and J assigned. These tables miss some clones; where compared with another copy, unresolved V genes account for less than half of the shortfall, and the remainder is unexplained. V, J and clone size are taken as reported in that table, and D and trimming were inferred from the DNA itself. This sample comprises 45,000 to 65,000 clones, about 72% of them detected only once. Of the sample, roughly 3.3% falls within the top ten clones.

V is reduced by 5 bases and J by 3 bases, leaving a spacing of 8 bases between them. The CDR3 spans 12 residues, from the cysteine through the phenylalanine. Only the CDR3 portion is preserved as DNA: 36 bases, with reading frame beginning at the first base. For CDR1 and CDR2, the germline V gene (reference sequence) lists SEHNR and FQNEAQ. The cohort was made up of about 670 healthy bone marrow donors. At the time of sampling, all cohort members were nominally healthy, though unrecorded immune exposures were likely present. The donor tested CMV seropositive, placing the donor among the 290 or so seropositive members of the cohort. Every donor gave a peripheral blood sample, and the peripheral blood mononuclear cells from that sample were used for TCR beta sequencing. The Qiagen DNeasy Blood Extraction Kit was used to extract genomic DNA from the blood cell samples. Concerning this clone: What antigen it recognizes has not been identified. Base qualities are missing; no much larger clone stands one base away.

The sequenced sample consisted of PBMCs. This TCR was recovered from a woman aged 40 to 50 in good health and CMV-seropositive. The chain employs TRBV7-9 and TRBJ2-7, with the D gene not confidently named. The CDR3 is CASSQRYYEQYF. The DNA reads as follows: TGTGCCAGCAGCCAACGGTACTACGAGCAGTACTTC.